These 26 T cell receptor beta chains originate from one sample sequenced in a study of technical replicates of blood from a few donors. The assay was immunoSEQ multiplex PCR, and TCRdb's table has in-frame clones only and misses some. The sample shows some 68,000 clones, roughly 92% of them seen only once. Material: T cells isolated from PBMCs. These receptor sequences come from a human donor in good health.

This clone was counted once. This rearrangement joins TRBV11-2 to TRBJ2-5, with 9 bases that match TRBD2. Germline V gene data show CDR1 as SGHAT and CDR2 as FQNNGV. There are 15 residues in the CDR3. Trimming took 3 bases from V and 5 from J; bases not matched to a gene: 7. The CDR3 coding sequence is TGTGCCAGCAGCTTCGGCGGGAGGGAGGGGGAGACCCAGTACTTC. Protein: CASSFGGREGETQYF. The complete variable domain, with remaining parts taken from reference TRBV11-2 and TRBJ2-5, reads EAGVAQSPRYKIIEKRQSVAFWCNPISGHATLYWYQQILGQGPKLLIQFQNNGVVDDSQLPKDRFSAERLKGVDSTLKIQPAKLEDSAVYLCASSFGGREGETQYFGPGTRLLVL.

The chain carries TRBV4-1 and TRBJ2-2; TRBD2 aligns across 9 bases. CDR1 and CDR2 (germline): MGHRA, YSYEKL. J lost 7 bases, V lost 3 bases, and 12 bases had no gene match. The CDR3 spans 17 residues. The CDR3 nucleotides read TGCGCCAGCAGCCATAGTAGGGCGGGAGGGCCGATCGGGGAGCTGTTTTTT. Translation gives CASSHSRAGGPIGELFF.

The chain couples TRBV11-3 to TRBJ2-1; no firm D call. CDR1 is SGHNT and CDR2 is YENEEA in the germline V gene. The germline V and J ends were trimmed by 0 bases and 4 bases, with 16 bases remaining between them. The CDR3 has 17 residues. The CDR3 loop is CASSLDLSMAEYNEQFF. CDR3 nucleotide sequence: TGTGCCAGCAGCTTAGATCTGTCGATGGCAGAATACAATGAGCAGTTCTTC.

This sequence joins TRBV14 and TRBJ1-1, with D tentatively TRBD1 (5 bases). The CDR3 length is 15 residues. The germline V and J ends were trimmed by 0 bases and 0 bases, with 8 bases remaining between them. Germline values: CDR1 SGHDN, CDR2 FVKESK. CDR3 amino acids: CASSQDRVMNTEAFF. CDR3 in DNA: TGTGCCAGCAGCCAAGACAGGGTAATGAACACTGAAGCTTTCTTT.

This chain links TRBV28 with TRBJ2-1, with TRBD1 matching 8 bases. Germline V gene lookup returns CDR1 MDHEN and CDR2 SYDVKM. CDR3 length equals 16 residues. Losses at the gene ends were 2 bases for V and 5 bases for J; bases not matched to a gene: 8. The DNA of the CDR3 is TGTGCCAGCAGTTTAGTCGGGACAGGATTCGACAATGAGCAGTTCTTC. The encoded protein is CASSLVGTGFDNEQFF.

In its sample, this clone was seen a few times. This chain links TRBV7-2 with TRBJ1-3, with no clear D. The length of the CDR3 is 14 residues. V was cut by 2 bases and J by 1 base, with 6 bases left in between. Germline V lookup: CDR1 SGHTA, CDR2 FQGNSA. The CDR3 DNA sequence: TGTGCCAGCAGCTTAATCTCTTCTGGAAACACCATATATTTT. Protein: CASSLISSGNTIYF.

This chain joins TRBV29-1 and TRBJ2-5, with TRBD1 matching 7 bases. This CDR3 comprises 14 residues. Germline V gene sequence: CDR1 SQVTM, CDR2 ANQGSEA. Trimming at V came to 7 bases and at J to 2 bases, leaving 10 bases not matched to a gene. This CDR3 is CSAQKGASQETQYF. CDR3 DNA sequence: TGCAGCGCGCAGAAGGGGGCTAGTCAAGAGACCCAGTACTTC.

The V call is TRBV11-3, the J call TRBJ2-7; the match to TRBD1 covers 9 bases. Germline loops: CDR1 SGHNT, CDR2 YENEEA. The CDR3 consists of 14 residues. With V trimmed by 5 bases and J by 6 bases, 8 bases remained unmatched. The CDR3 is CASSHDTGGGEQYF. The CDR3 DNA sequence: TGTGCCAGCAGCCATGATACAGGGGGCGGCGAGCAGTACTTC.

The chain is built from TRBV7-3 and TRBJ2-7, with a possible D match to TRBD2 (5 bases). Germline CDR1 is SGHTA and CDR2 is FQGTGA. V was shortened by 2 bases and J by 2 bases, with 10 bases between the two germline ends. The CDR3 loop spans 14 amino acids. The CDR3: CASSLSPGTYEQYF. The CDR3 DNA reads as TGTGCCAGCAGCTTATCCCCGGGGACCTACGAGCAGTACTTC.

The V and J genes are TRBV11-3 and TRBJ1-3; 8 positions match TRBD1. The CDR3 loop spans 16 amino acids. The ends lost 1 base at V and 3 bases at J; junction bases unmatched: 5. Germline V gene sequence: CDR1 SGHNT, CDR2 YENEEA. CDR3: CASSLVRDRSGNTIYF. The CDR3 DNA sequence: TGTGCCAGCAGCTTAGTCCGGGACAGGAGTGGAAACACCATATATTTT.

Notes on this clone: The junction does not match germline at one end; this may be a read error. J is TRBJ1-1 and V is TRBV7-8; 8 bases match TRBD1. This CDR3 is 15 amino acids long. Germline assignment: CDR1 SGHVS and CDR2 FQNEAQ. Written as DNA, the CDR3 is TGTGCCAGCAGCTGGGCGGACAGGGTGAAGACTGAAGCTTTCTTT. Its protein product is CASSWADRVKTEAFF. Using reference TRBV7-8 and TRBJ1-1 for the parts outside the CDR3, the full variable domain is GAGVSQSPRYKVAKRGQDVALRCDPISGHVSLFWYQQALGQGPEFLTYFQNEAQLDKSGLPSDRFFAERPEGSVSTLKIQRTQQEDSAVYLCASSWADRVKTEAFFGQGTRLTVV.

The V call is TRBV10-3, the J call TRBJ2-2; 7 bases are shared with TRBD1. Germline V gene sequence: CDR1 ENHRY, CDR2 SYGVKD. The length of the CDR3 is 14 residues. Trimming took 2 bases from V and 9 from J; bases not matched to a gene: 6. CDR3 in DNA: TGTGCCATCAGTGAGGCCAGGGGGTTCCGGGAGCTGTTTTTT. Its protein is CAISEARGFRELFF.

The J gene is TRBJ2-1, the V gene TRBV7-9, with 11 bases fitting TRBD2. Germline CDR1 and CDR2: SEHNR and FQNEAQ (reference sequence). The CDR3 runs to 15 residues. The V segment lost 6 bases and the J segment 6 bases; nucleotides outside the gene matches: 7. The CDR3 DNA is TGTGCCAGCAGTGTACTAGCGGGAGTGCCCAATGAGCAGTTCTTC. Its protein product is CASSVLAGVPNEQFF.

The gene calls are TRBV6-5 and TRBJ2-7; 8 bases map to TRBD2. This CDR3 has 15 residues. The V segment lost 2 bases and the J segment 3 bases; nucleotides outside the gene matches: 6. Germline CDR1 reads MNHEY; CDR2 reads SVGAGI. Here the CDR3 DNA reads TGTGCCAGCAGTTACGGTACTAGCGGATACTACGAGCAGTACTTC. Translated: CASSYGTSGYYEQYF.

This clone was seen a handful of times. This chain links TRBV6-6 with TRBJ1-3; D is unresolved. The CDR3 is 14 amino acids. V lost 4 bases to trimming and J lost 3 bases, with 10 bases between them. Germline CDR1 and CDR2: MNHNY and SVGAGI (reference sequence). The CDR3 DNA follows: TGTGCCAGCAGTTCCCTAGCTATTGGAAACACCATATATTTT. This sequence encodes CASSSLAIGNTIYF.

The chain uses TRBV6-5 and TRBJ2-7; D might be TRBD2 (5 bases). The CDR3 covers 14 residues. V shed 2 bases and J shed 2 bases, with 10 bases lying between them. The germline CDR1 and CDR2 sequences are MNHEY and SVGAGI. The CDR3, as DNA: TGTGCCAGCAGTTACGGGGTCGGGGCCTACGAGCAGTACTTC. It is translated as CASSYGVGAYEQYF.

This chain uses TRBV18 with TRBJ1-2, with 7 bases that match TRBD1. There are 14 residues in the CDR3. V lost 4 bases and J lost 6; bases outside the gene matches: 8. Germline CDR1 reads KGHSH; CDR2 reads LQKENI. This CDR3 is CASSLDREDDGYTF. Written as DNA, the CDR3 is TGTGCCAGCTCACTCGACAGGGAAGACGATGGCTACACCTTC.

The chain employs TRBV10-3 and TRBJ2-3; 8 bases match TRBD2. The CDR3 totals 14 residues. The germline CDR1 and CDR2 sequences are ENHRY and SYGVKD. Trimming cost V 3 bases and J 5 bases; bases outside gene matches: 4. The CDR3 spells CAISDSLAGDTQYF. CDR3 bases: TGTGCCATCAGTGATTCCCTAGCGGGAGATACGCAGTATTTT.

J is TRBJ2-2 and V is TRBV27; possibly TRBD2 for D (6 bases). The CDR3 has 16 residues. The germline V and J ends were trimmed by 5 bases and 1 base, with 14 bases remaining between them. Germline lookup yields CDR1 MNHEY and CDR2 SMNVEV (reference sequence). The CDR3 DNA follows: TGTGCCAGCAGTATCTCCTGGCGGGAGAACACCGGGGAGCTGTTTTTT. Amino acids: CASSISWRENTGELFF.

The chain combines TRBV7-2 with TRBJ2-2; a possible D gene is TRBD2 (5 bases). V was shortened by 1 base and J by 13 bases, with 16 bases between the two germline ends. Germline V CDR1 and CDR2: SGHTA, FQGNSA. The length of the CDR3 is 14 residues. CDR3 coding DNA: TGTGCCAGCAGCTTAGGGATAGCAGCGGAGCGGCTGTTTTTT. Amino acid sequence: CASSLGIAAERLFF.

The genes are TRBV19 and TRBJ1-1; a possible D gene is TRBD1 (6 bases). V lost 4 bases, J lost 4 bases, and 13 bases lay in between. Germline V gene lookup returns CDR1 LNHDA and CDR2 SQIVND (reference sequence). The CDR3 loop spans 14 amino acids. The chain's CDR3 is CASSRTERLTEAFF. CDR3 bases: TGTGCCAGTAGTAGGACAGAGAGACTCACTGAAGCTTTCTTT. Using reference TRBV19 and TRBJ1-1 for the parts outside the CDR3, the full variable domain is DGGITQSPKYLFRKEGQNVTLSCEQNLNHDAMYWYRQDPGQGLRLIYYSQIVNDFQKGDIAEGYSVSREKKESFPLTVTSAQKNPTAFYLCASSRTERLTEAFFGQGTRLTVV.

This chain links TRBV5-6 with TRBJ1-4; D unclear. In germline, CDR1 is SGHDT, CDR2 YYEEEE. There are 15 residues in the CDR3. The V and J ends lost 4 bases and 5 bases respectively, with 15 bases between them. This CDR3 reads CASSPEGLGNEKLFF. CDR3 bases: TGTGCCAGCAGCCCCGAGGGTTTGGGGAATGAAAAACTGTTTTTT.

V gene TRBV2 combines with J gene TRBJ2-1; 11 positions agree with TRBD1. V was pared by 10 bases and J by 8 bases, with 7 bases of the junction left unmatched. CDR1 and CDR2 from the germline V gene are SNHLY and FYNNEI. The CDR3 is made up of 13 amino acids. The CDR3 spells CATSGQGGDEQFF. CDR3 in DNA: TGTGCCACCTCGGGACAGGGGGGCGATGAGCAGTTCTTC.

This chain connects TRBV27 to TRBJ2-3; TRBD2 matches 8 bases. The CDR3 spans 16 residues. Per the germline V gene, CDR1 is MNHEY and CDR2 is SMNVEV (reference sequence). J gave up 2 bases and V 2 bases, and 6 bases lay outside the gene matches. The CDR3 protein is CASSLPREGITDTQYF. CDR3 in DNA: TGTGCCAGCAGTTTACCCCGGGAGGGGATCACAGATACGCAGTATTTT.

The chain links TRBV6-5 to TRBJ1-5, with a possible D match to TRBD1 (6 bases). The V gene's germline CDR1 is MNHEY and CDR2 SVGAGI. This CDR3 is built from 16 residues. Deletions cut 2 bases from V and 5 bases from J, with 16 bases between. As DNA, the CDR3 is TGTGCCAGCAGTTACAGCCCCAGGGGATCGGATCAGCCCCAGCATTTT. Translation gives CASSYSPRGSDQPQHF.

The chain has TRBV18 and TRBJ1-4, with TRBD1 identical over 11 bases. The CDR3 runs 15 residues. J gave up 8 bases and V 0 bases, and 2 bases lay outside the gene matches. Germline assignment: CDR1 KGHSH and CDR2 LQKENI. DNA for the CDR3: TGTGCCAGCTCACCACCGGGACAGGGGGAGGAAAAACTGTTTTTT. Amino acid sequence: CASSPPGQGEEKLFF.